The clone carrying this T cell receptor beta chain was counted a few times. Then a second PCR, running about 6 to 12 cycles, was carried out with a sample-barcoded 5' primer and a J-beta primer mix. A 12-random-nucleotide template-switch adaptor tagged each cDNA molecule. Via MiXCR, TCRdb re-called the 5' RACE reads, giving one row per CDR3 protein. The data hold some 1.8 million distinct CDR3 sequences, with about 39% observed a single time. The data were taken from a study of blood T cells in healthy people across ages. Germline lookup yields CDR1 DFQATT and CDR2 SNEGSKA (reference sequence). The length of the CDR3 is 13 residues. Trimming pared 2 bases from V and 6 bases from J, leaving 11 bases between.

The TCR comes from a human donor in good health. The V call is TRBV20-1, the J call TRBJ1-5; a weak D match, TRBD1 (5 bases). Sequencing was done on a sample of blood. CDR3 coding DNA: TGCAGTGCTAGAACCCCAGGGACTCAGCCCCAGCATTTT. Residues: CSARTPGTQPQHF.